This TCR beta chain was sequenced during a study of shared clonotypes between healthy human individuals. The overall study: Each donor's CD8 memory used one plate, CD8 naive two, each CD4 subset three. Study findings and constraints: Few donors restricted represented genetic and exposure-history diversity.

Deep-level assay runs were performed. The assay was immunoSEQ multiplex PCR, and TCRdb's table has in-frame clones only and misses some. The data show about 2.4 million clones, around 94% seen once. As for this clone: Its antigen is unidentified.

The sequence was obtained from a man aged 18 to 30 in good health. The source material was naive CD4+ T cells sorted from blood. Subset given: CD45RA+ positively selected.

Written as DNA, the CDR3 is TGCGCCAGCAGCCAAGAACGGCCGAACACTGAAGCTTTCTTT. This gives the protein CASSQERPNTEAFF. The V gene is TRBV4-1, the J gene TRBJ1-1, with D hard to call. The CDR3 is 14 amino acids. The germline gives CDR1 MGHRA, CDR2 YSYEKL. V lost 0 bases and J 1 base, leaving 6 bases between the germline ends.